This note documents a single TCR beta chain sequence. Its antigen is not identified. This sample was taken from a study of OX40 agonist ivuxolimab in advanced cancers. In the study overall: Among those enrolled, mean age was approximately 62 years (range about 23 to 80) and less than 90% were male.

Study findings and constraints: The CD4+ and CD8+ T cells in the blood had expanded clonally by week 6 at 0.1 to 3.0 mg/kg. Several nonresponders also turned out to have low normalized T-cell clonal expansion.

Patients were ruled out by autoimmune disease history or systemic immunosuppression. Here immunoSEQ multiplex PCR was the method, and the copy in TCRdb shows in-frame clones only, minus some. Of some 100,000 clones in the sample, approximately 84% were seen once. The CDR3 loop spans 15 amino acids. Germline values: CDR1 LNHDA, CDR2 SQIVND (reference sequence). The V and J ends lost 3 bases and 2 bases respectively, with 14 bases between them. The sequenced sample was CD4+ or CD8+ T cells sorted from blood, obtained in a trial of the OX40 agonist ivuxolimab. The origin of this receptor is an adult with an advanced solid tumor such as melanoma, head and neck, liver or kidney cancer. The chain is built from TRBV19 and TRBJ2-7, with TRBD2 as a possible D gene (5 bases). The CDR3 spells CASSIRGPRPYEQYF. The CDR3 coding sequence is TGTGCCAGTAGTATCCGGGGTCCTCGACCCTACGAGCAGTACTTC. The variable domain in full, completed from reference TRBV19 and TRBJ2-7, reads DGGITQSPKYLFRKEGQNVTLSCEQNLNHDAMYWYRQDPGQGLRLIYYSQIVNDFQKGDIAEGYSVSREKKESFPLTVTSAQKNPTAFYLCASSIRGPRPYEQYFGPGTRLTVT.